This T cell receptor (beta chain) came from a study of cytomegalovirus exposure and HLA in healthy donors. With 60 Vbeta and 13 Jbeta primers, the PCR was carried out. The assay was immunoSEQ multiplex PCR, and TCRdb's table has in-frame clones only and misses some. This sample has roughly 200,000 clones, with around 75% found just once. Germline-derived CDR1 and CDR2 are MDHEN and SYDVKM. V gave up 4 bases and J gave up 0 bases; unmatched junction bases: 8. CDR3 length: 17 residues. To note about this clone: What it binds is not known.

General study results and limits: In vitro testing confirmed a few CMV-associated chains as specific for CMV antigens.

The specimen was PBMCs. This clonotype was sampled from a male donor in good health and CMV-seronegative. V and J are TRBV28 and TRBJ1-1; 10 bases agree with TRBD1. The CDR3 spells CASSSGTGAYMNTEAFF. The CDR3 DNA reads TGTGCCAGCAGTTCCGGGACAGGGGCTTATATGAACACTGAAGCTTTCTTT.